These 8 T cell receptor beta chains came from one sample sequenced in a study of blood T cell repertoires in COVID-19. Method: immunoSEQ multiplex PCR; TCRdb's copy keeps in-frame clones and lacks some. This table has about 200,000 clones, roughly nine tenths appearing once. Sequencing input: PBMCs or T cells enriched from blood (not recorded which). The origin of the receptors is a woman aged 25 to 39 who had recovered from COVID-19.

A few counts support this clone. V usage is TRBV19 and J usage is TRBJ1-2, with 7 bases that match TRBD1. The germline gives CDR1 LNHDA, CDR2 SQIVND (reference sequence). This CDR3 is 15 amino acids long. The ends lost 3 bases at V and 5 bases at J; junction bases unmatched: 9. The CDR3 loop reads CASSILDRVGYGYTF. In DNA, the CDR3 is TGTGCCAGTAGTATCCTCGACAGGGTTGGGTATGGCTACACCTTC.

The chain recombines TRBV5-6 with TRBJ1-2; 8 bases are shared with TRBD1. Germline CDR1 is SGHDT and CDR2 is YYEEEE. The length of the CDR3 is 15 residues. J was trimmed by 7 bases and V by 3 bases; bases with no gene match: 11. CDR3 coding DNA: TGTGCCAGCAGCTCGAGGAGACAGGGGAAGTCTGGCTACACCTTC. Translated: CASSSRRQGKSGYTF.

The rearrangement uses TRBV18 and TRBJ1-2; D is perhaps TRBD1 (6 bases). Germline CDR1 is KGHSH and CDR2 is LQKENI. CDR3 length equals 15 residues. V lost 3 bases and J 5 bases, leaving 16 bases between the germline ends. The CDR3 here is CASSPQDRVKYGYTF. CDR3 in DNA: TGTGCCAGCTCACCCCAGGACAGAGTGAAATATGGCTACACCTTC.

The V call is TRBV7-8, the J call TRBJ2-5, with 8 bases that match TRBD2. Per germline, CDR1 SGHVS and CDR2 FQNEAQ. This CDR3 contains 16 residues. Losses at the gene ends were 3 bases for V and 5 bases for J; bases not matched to a gene: 11. CDR3 residues: CASSFNSGGGAETQYF. In DNA form, the CDR3 reads TGTGCCAGCAGCTTCAATTCCGGGGGGGGCGCGGAGACCCAGTACTTC.

This chain links TRBV6-5 with TRBJ1-5; no clear D. This CDR3 comprises 15 residues. With 6 bases removed from V and 0 bases from J, the gap between germline ends came to 12 bases. Germline CDR1 is MNHEY and CDR2 is SVGAGI. The CDR3 here is CASSSFRDSNQPQHF. CDR3 in DNA: TGTGCCAGCAGCTCTTTCCGAGATAGCAATCAGCCCCAGCATTTT.

The chain is built from TRBV27 and TRBJ1-2, with D perhaps matching TRBD1 (6 bases). The V and J ends lost 5 bases and 3 bases respectively, with 10 bases between them. The V gene's germline CDR1 is MNHEY and CDR2 SMNVEV (reference sequence). CDR3 length: 13 residues. CDR3: CASSNGQHYGYTF. CDR3 sequence (DNA): TGTGCCAGCAGTAACGGACAGCACTATGGCTACACCTTC.

This clone was counted a few times. The gene calls are TRBV19 and TRBJ1-3; TRBD1 is a possible D gene (6 bases). The CDR3 sequence is 17 residues long. In germline, CDR1 is LNHDA, CDR2 SQIVND (reference sequence). Trimming left V 5 bases short and J 0 bases short, with 17 bases between. Here the CDR3 reads CASSAPGAASSGNTIYF. In DNA, the CDR3 is TGTGCCAGTAGTGCCCCAGGGGCCGCGAGCTCTGGAAACACCATATATTTT. Complete variable domain (other parts from reference TRBV19 and TRBJ1-3): DGGITQSPKYLFRKEGQNVTLSCEQNLNHDAMYWYRQDPGQGLRLIYYSQIVNDFQKGDIAEGYSVSREKKESFPLTVTSAQKNPTAFYLCASSAPGAASSGNTIYFGEGSWLTVV.

The chain combines TRBV4-3 with TRBJ1-6; D gene uncertain. This CDR3 region has 16 residues. V lost 0 bases and J lost 7, with 13 bases in between. Germline CDR1 and CDR2: LGHNA and YSLEER. CDR3 sequence (DNA): TGCGCCAGCAGCCAAGATTGGAAGGGAGACAATTCACCCCTCCACTTT. Protein: CASSQDWKGDNSPLHF.